The rows below give T cell receptor beta chains drawn from one sample of a study of cytomegalovirus exposure and HLA in healthy donors. Sequencing used immunoSEQ multiplex PCR; TCRdb keeps in-frame clones, though not all of them. The sample shows some 120,000 clones, roughly 80% of them seen only once. The sequencing sample was made of PBMCs. All receptors come from a man aged 25 to 40 in good health and CMV-seronegative. The CDR3 runs from the conserved cysteine through the conserved F or W. A D gene is named only where the DNA matches it firmly. Clone size is not always given. Where it is, it says once, few, many or a class for expanded clones.

TRBV5-4	.	TRBJ1-2	.	CASSLDTVAGYTF	TGTGCCAGCAGCTTAGATACGGTAGCTGGCTACACCTTC
TRBV7-2	.	TRBJ2-5	.	CASSPRGPSQETQYF	TGTGCCAGCAGCCCGCGGGGACCGTCGCAAGAGACCCAGTACTTC
TRBV27	TRBD2	TRBJ2-5	.	CASSSRGLAGLRYQETQYF	TGTGCCAGCAGTTCGCGCGGGTTAGCGGGATTACGGTACCAAGAGACCCAGTACTTC
TRBV15	TRBD1	TRBJ2-7	.	CATSRVKGQGNYEQYF	TGTGCCACCAGCAGAGTGAAGGGACAGGGTAACTACGAGCAGTACTTC
TRBV19	TRBD2	TRBJ2-7	.	CASRLAGNSYEQYF	TGTGCCAGCCGACTAGCGGGAAATTCCTACGAGCAGTACTTC
TRBV5-4	TRBD2	TRBJ2-7	.	CASGLAGIYEQYF	TGTGCCAGCGGGCTAGCGGGAATATACGAGCAGTACTTC
TRBV28	TRBD2	TRBJ2-1	.	CASSGTSGNNEQFF	TGTGCCAGCAGTGGGACTAGCGGTAACAATGAGCAGTTCTTC
TRBV4-3	.	TRBJ1-3	.	CASSQEGAGVSENTIYF	TGCGCCAGCAGCCAAGAGGGGGCAGGGGTATCAGAAAACACCATATATTTT
TRBV2	.	TRBJ2-7	few	CASKLTSFLYEQYF	TGTGCCAGCAAACTAACATCATTCCTCTACGAGCAGTACTTC
TRBV5-1	TRBD1	TRBJ2-5	once	CASSLGGGRETQYF	TGCGCCAGCAGCTTGGGAGGGGGCCGGGAGACCCAGTACTTC
TRBV27	TRBD2	TRBJ2-1	.	CASIPVAGSSYNEQFF	TGTGCCAGCATTCCGGTAGCGGGGAGCTCCTACAATGAGCAGTTCTTC
TRBV6-4	TRBD2	TRBJ2-1	.	CASSVGLAGVNEQFF	TGTGCCAGCAGTGTGGGGCTAGCGGGAGTTAATGAGCAGTTCTTC
TRBV27	.	TRBJ2-6	few	CASSPELSGANVLTF	TGTGCCAGCAGTCCCGAGCTCTCTGGGGCCAACGTCCTGACTTTC
TRBV7-6	.	TRBJ1-2	.	CASSPGGGGYTF	TGTGCCAGCAGCCCCGGAGGTGGAGGCTACACCTTC
TRBV5-1	.	TRBJ2-7	.	CASSTQGQNNEQYF	TGCGCCAGCAGCACCCAGGGACAAAACAACGAGCAGTACTTC
TRBV12-5	.	TRBJ1-1	.	CASGLVRGGTEAFF	TGTGCTAGTGGTTTGGTTCGGGGAGGCACTGAAGCTTTCTTT
TRBV7-2	TRBD1	TRBJ1-2	.	CASSWDRGSGGYTF	TGTGCCAGCAGCTGGGACAGGGGTTCCGGGGGCTACACCTTC
TRBV6-6	TRBD1	TRBJ1-1	.	CASRIGQGQNTEAFF	TGTGCCAGCAGGATAGGACAGGGACAGAACACTGAAGCTTTCTTT
TRBV6-6	.	TRBJ2-6	few	CASSETGSSGANVLTF	TGTGCCAGCAGCGAAACAGGTAGCTCTGGGGCCAACGTCCTGACTTTC
TRBV18	.	TRBJ2-5	.	CASSPPGGGETQYF	TGTGCCAGCTCACCACCGGGAGGGGGAGAGACCCAGTACTTC
TRBV2	TRBD1	TRBJ1-1	.	CASKGTGAEAFF	TGTGCCAGCAAAGGGACAGGGGCGGAGGCTTTCTTT
TRBV13	.	TRBJ2-7	.	CASSLGLVGEQYF	TGTGCCAGCAGCTTAGGGCTAGTAGGCGAGCAGTACTTC
TRBV5-4	.	TRBJ2-5	.	CASSSSEAWGTQYF	TGTGCCAGTTCGTCTAGCGAGGCGTGGGGGACCCAGTACTTC
TRBV2	TRBD2	TRBJ2-1	.	CASRRLAGMDEQFF	TGTGCCAGCAGACGCCTAGCGGGGATGGATGAGCAGTTCTTC
TRBV15	TRBD1	TRBJ2-7	few	CATSRDVGTGEAEQYF	TGTGCCACCAGCAGAGATGTCGGGACAGGGGAAGCCGAGCAGTACTTC
TRBV30	TRBD2	TRBJ2-3	.	CAWRGAGGDTQYF	TGTGCCTGGCGGGGAGCGGGAGGAGATACGCAGTATTTT
TRBV6-5	TRBD2	TRBJ2-7	.	CASSYSIAGESYEQYF	TGTGCCAGCAGTTACTCTATAGCGGGAGAGTCCTACGAGCAGTACTTC
TRBV29-1	TRBD2	TRBJ2-7	.	CSALAAGAAYEQYF	TGCAGCGCCCTCGCAGCGGGGGCAGCCTACGAGCAGTACTTC
TRBV9	.	TRBJ2-2	.	CASSLAGTGELFF	TGTGCCAGCTCGTTAGCCGGCACCGGGGAGCTGTTTTTT
TRBV5-4	TRBD1	TRBJ2-7	few	CASSATGGGEQYF	TGTGCCAGCAGCGCGACAGGGGGCGGCGAGCAGTACTTC
TRBV5-1	TRBD1	TRBJ2-7	.	CASSLVGTGGRYEQYF	TGCGCCAGCAGCTTGGTCGGGACAGGGGGTCGTTACGAGCAGTACTTC
TRBV6-1	TRBD2	TRBJ2-3	.	CASLSSGRTDTQYF	TGTGCCAGCTTATCGAGCGGGAGGACAGATACGCAGTATTTT
TRBV6-5	.	TRBJ1-2	.	CASSYSLQGGGGYTF	TGTGCCAGCAGTTACTCGTTACAGGGTGGGGGTGGCTACACCTTC
TRBV7-8	.	TRBJ2-5	.	CASSPSFATGIQETQYF	TGTGCCAGCAGCCCGTCATTTGCAACAGGGATCCAAGAGACCCAGTACTTC
TRBV28	TRBD1	TRBJ1-3	.	CASSLLARGTGNTIYF	TGTGCCAGCAGTTTATTAGCCAGGGGGACTGGAAACACCATATATTTT
TRBV2	TRBD2	TRBJ2-3	.	CASWALGGYENTQYF	TGTGCCAGCTGGGCTCTCGGGGGGTACGAAAATACGCAGTATTTT
TRBV5-4	.	TRBJ2-3	.	CASSTPTGTYTDTQYF	TGTGCCAGCAGCACCCCGACAGGGACTTACACAGATACGCAGTATTTT
TRBV28	TRBD1	TRBJ1-1	.	CATISGTGAVREAFF	TGTGCCACCATATCCGGGACAGGGGCGGTTCGTGAAGCTTTCTTT
TRBV7-9	TRBD1	TRBJ1-1	.	CASSYRGREAFF	TGTGCCAGCAGCTACAGGGGGCGTGAAGCTTTCTTT
TRBV30	TRBD1	TRBJ2-5	.	CAWSVAGGRQETQYF	TGTGCCTGGAGTGTAGCAGGGGGCCGTCAAGAGACCCAGTACTTC
TRBV30	.	TRBJ2-7	.	CAFDSLYEQYF	TGTGCCTTCGACAGCCTCTACGAGCAGTACTTC
TRBV19	.	TRBJ2-7	.	CASSSTQGFYEQYF	TGTGCCAGTAGTTCCACCCAGGGATTCTACGAGCAGTACTTC
TRBV19	TRBD1	TRBJ2-7	.	CASIGTGGMGSYEQYF	TGTGCCAGTATCGGGACAGGGGGAATGGGGTCCTACGAGCAGTACTTC
TRBV12-5	TRBD1	TRBJ1-4	.	CASGLTGTGGLTNEKLFF	TGTGCTAGTGGTTTGACAGGGACAGGGGGTTTAACTAATGAAAAACTGTTTTTT
TRBV7-9	.	TRBJ1-1	few	CASSLAGGLTEAFF	TGTGCCAGCAGCTTAGCGGGGGGGCTCACTGAAGCTTTCTTT
TRBV12-5	.	TRBJ2-7	few	CASGLVGRDNGPYEQYF	TGTGCTAGTGGTTTGGTAGGCCGGGACAATGGCCCCTACGAGCAGTACTTC
TRBV5-1	.	TRBJ2-7	.	CASSAASGSIYEQYF	TGCGCCAGCAGCGCGGCGTCAGGGTCTATATACGAGCAGTACTTC
TRBV7-9	.	TRBJ2-7	.	CASSLVETASYEQYF	TGTGCCAGCAGCTTAGTTGAGACAGCCTCCTACGAGCAGTACTTC
TRBV7-2	.	TRBJ2-3	.	CASTGNQQTDTQYF	TGTGCCAGCACCGGGAACCAGCAAACAGATACGCAGTATTTT
TRBV7-8	TRBD2	TRBJ2-1	.	CASSPSAGTSFYNEQFF	TGTGCCAGCAGCCCATCAGCCGGGACTAGCTTCTACAATGAGCAGTTCTTC
TRBV19	.	TRBJ2-2	.	CASPGAHTGELFF	TGTGCCAGCCCGGGAGCCCACACCGGGGAGCTGTTTTTT
TRBV2	TRBD1	TRBJ2-1	.	CARSLQGYRNEQFF	TGTGCCAGATCGCTACAGGGGTACAGGAATGAGCAGTTCTTC
TRBV6-6	.	TRBJ1-2	.	CASRQDSNYGYTF	TGTGCCAGCAGACAGGACAGTAACTATGGCTACACCTTC
TRBV10-3	.	TRBJ2-2	.	CAISGLQGLNTGELFF	TGTGCCATCAGTGGTTTACAGGGCTTGAACACCGGGGAGCTGTTTTTT
TRBV27	TRBD1	TRBJ1-1	.	CASSFFDRGLGMGTEAFF	TGTGCCAGCAGTTTTTTCGACAGGGGCCTGGGGATGGGCACTGAAGCTTTCTTT
TRBV7-9	.	TRBJ2-1	.	CSSGRGYNEQFF	TGTTCCAGCGGGCGGGGCTACAATGAGCAGTTCTTC
TRBV2	.	TRBJ1-5	.	CASSERRGGNQPQNF	TGTGCCAGCAGTGAAAGGAGGGGTGGCAATCAGCCCCAGAATTTT